A single sample is the source of the 7 T cell receptor beta chains below, sequenced in a study of vaccination and CD4 T cells after COVID-19. These TCRs' antigens remain unknown. Treatment specified: roughly 11-day PBMC culture with coronavirus spike peptide pools or control peptides (ViraFEST assay). Cultured CD4+ T cell DNA underwent sequencing with the Oncomine TCR Beta short-read assay. In TCRdb, the PCR reads were re-called with MiXCR into one record per CDR3 protein. Among 15,000 to 20,000 distinct CDR3 sequences listed, less than 60% were seen once. The source was CD4+ T cells from blood, cultured in vitro, collected before SARS-CoV-2 vaccination. These receptors were obtained from a human donor who had recovered from COVID-19.

The rearrangement links TRBV6-2 or TRBV6-3 to TRBJ1-6, with D possibly being TRBD1 (6 bases). The V and J ends lost 5 bases and 9 bases respectively, with 17 bases between them. Germline V gives CDR1 MNHEY, CDR2 SVGEGT. The CDR3 has 15 amino acids. The CDR3 DNA reads as TGTGCCAGCAGTGACAGGCCAAGCTCGACTTCACCCCTCCACTTT. Protein sequence: CASSDRPSSTSPLHF.

The chain carries TRBV19 and TRBJ1-2; D not certain. Germline CDR1 is LNHDA and CDR2 is SQIVND (reference sequence). The CDR3 runs to 12 residues. Trimming removed 4 bases at V and 4 bases at J, with 7 bases between. The CDR3 DNA is TGTGCCAGTAGTAAGGAGATCTATGGCTACACCTTC. It yields the protein CASSKEIYGYTF.

The V gene is TRBV27, the J gene TRBJ1-1; a possible D gene is TRBD1 (5 bases). This CDR3 is 15 amino acids long. Germline CDR1 and CDR2: MNHEY and SMNVEV (reference sequence). V lost 2 bases and J 5 bases, leaving 15 bases between the germline ends. The CDR3 loop is CASSLQGRGGTEAFF. The CDR3 DNA reads TGTGCCAGCAGTTTACAGGGTAGAGGAGGAACTGAAGCTTTCTTT.

This clonotype came up a few times. The V call is TRBV6-5, the J call TRBJ1-6; D is unresolved. V gave up 2 bases and J gave up 5 bases, with 13 bases separating them. The CDR3 totals 16 residues. Germline V gene data show CDR1 as MNHEY and CDR2 as SVGAGI. The CDR3 nucleotides read TGTGCCAGCAGTTACGGACCGGCGGCTCATAATTCACCCCTCCACTTT. It encodes CASSYGPAAHNSPLHF.

The V call is TRBV15, the J call TRBJ2-5, with D possibly matching TRBD1 (8 bases). Trimming took off 0 bases at V and 7 bases at J, with 18 bases between the two ends. This CDR3 has 16 amino acids. Germline loops: CDR1 LNHNV, CDR2 YYDKDF (reference sequence). The CDR3 loop reads CATSRDPQGGLGTQYF. The CDR3 DNA is TGTGCCACCAGCAGAGATCCACAGGGGGGGTTGGGGACCCAGTACTTC.

The rearrangement uses TRBV11-2 and TRBJ2-7; 10 bases map to TRBD1. The germline CDR1 and CDR2 sequences are SGHAT and FQNNGV. The CDR3 totals 16 residues. J gave up 7 bases and V 1 base, and 10 bases lay outside the gene matches. CDR3 nucleotide sequence: TGTGCCAGCAGCTTAGGACCTACCGGGACAGGGGATGAGCAGTACTTC. As protein: CASSLGPTGTGDEQYF.

The chain combines TRBV19 with TRBJ2-2; TRBD1 aligns across 8 bases. CDR3 length equals 16 residues. Trimming cost V 5 bases and J 3 bases; bases outside gene matches: 8. The V gene's germline CDR1 is LNHDA and CDR2 SQIVND (reference sequence). As DNA, the CDR3 is TGTGCCAGTAGTCTTAGGACAGGGCTGGACACCGGGGAGCTGTTTTTT. Residues: CASSLRTGLDTGELFF.